This T cell receptor beta chain is from a study of T cell repertoires in cytomegalovirus infection. Study background: HLA-C-restricted CMV epitopes, recently identified, and well-studied HLA-B-restricted ones were used by the study. From public TCR beta signatures came an indication of both CMV infection and matching HLA type. Study-wide results and caveats: HLA-C-restricted CMV clonotypes gave the most frequent clonotype in two of eight donors.

TCRdb re-derived calls from the reads in MiXCR, one entry per CDR3 protein. The table shows around 200,000 distinct CDR3 sequences, with 38% occurring only once. This clonotype appeared many times. Its antigen is not identified. The CDR3 length is 14 residues. With 2 bases removed from V and 7 bases from J, the gap between germline ends came to 15 bases. The germline V gene has CDR1 MDHEN and CDR2 SYDVKM. The clonotype originates from a human donor in good health (CMV status not recorded). Some clones in this sample may be carry-over from other donors' samples. This specimen was CD8+ T cells from cultured PBMCs, taken from culture after CMV antigen stimulation. The chain couples TRBV28 to TRBJ2-7; tentatively, D is TRBD1 (5 bases). The CDR3 DNA sequence: TGTGCCAGCAGTTTAACAGGCCCCTTGGGAGAGCAGTACTTC. It is translated as CASSLTGPLGEQYF. Full variable domain (outside the CDR3, taken from reference TRBV28 and TRBJ2-7): DVKVTQSSRYLVKRTGEKVFLECVQDMDHENMFWYRQDPGLGLRLIYFSYDVKMKEKGDIPEGYSVSREKKERFSLILESASTNQTSMYLCASSLTGPLGEQYFGPGTRLTVT.